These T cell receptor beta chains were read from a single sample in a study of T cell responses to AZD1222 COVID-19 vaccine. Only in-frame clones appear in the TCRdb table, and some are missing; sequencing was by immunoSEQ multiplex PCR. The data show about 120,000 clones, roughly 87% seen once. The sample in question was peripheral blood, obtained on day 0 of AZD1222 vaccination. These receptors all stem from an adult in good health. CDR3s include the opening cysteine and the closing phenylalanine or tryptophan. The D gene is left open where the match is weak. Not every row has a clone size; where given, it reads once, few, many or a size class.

TGTGCCAGCAGCTTCGTAGACCTAGTGAACACTGAAGCTTTCTTT | CASSFVDLVNTEAFF | NA | NA | TRBJ1-1 | TRBV7-7
TGTGCCAGCAGTTCAAGGTTGGACACTGAAGCTTTCTTT | CASSSRLDTEAFF | NA | NA | TRBJ1-1 | TRBV6-5
TGTGCCAGCGGGGGGTCCTACGAGCAGTACTTC | CASGGSYEQYF | NA | NA | TRBJ2-7 | TRBV6-5
TGTGCCAGCAGATCTTACGGGGAGGACTATGGCTACACCTTC | CASRSYGEDYGYTF | NA | NA | TRBJ1-2 | TRBV28
TGTGCCAGCAGCTCCGGGACGTTAAACTATGGCTACACCTTC | CASSSGTLNYGYTF | NA | NA | TRBJ1-2 | TRBV5-4
TGTGCCAGCAGCCACGGACAGGATGGCTACACCTTC | CASSHGQDGYTF | TRBD1 | NA | TRBJ1-2 | TRBV4-2
TGCGCCAGCTGTCCTTTAGCGGGGGGAAACACAGATACGCAGTATTTT | CASCPLAGGNTDTQYF | TRBD2 | NA | TRBJ2-3 | TRBV5-1
TGTGCCAGCAGCTTAGATCGTGCTAGCGGGAGGCCTGGCCGCGGTGAGCAGTTCTTC | CASSLDRASGRPGRGEQFF | TRBD2 | NA | TRBJ2-1 | TRBV11-2
TGTGCCAGCAGCTTAGTGTCGGTGTATAATTCACCCCTCCACTTT | CASSLVSVYNSPLHF | NA | NA | TRBJ1-6 | TRBV7-2
TGCGCCAGCAGCTTGGTGGGGAACCCGAACTATGGCTACACCTTC | CASSLVGNPNYGYTF | NA | NA | TRBJ1-2 | TRBV5-1
TGTGCCAGCACGATAATCTCTGGAAACACCATATATTTT | CASTIISGNTIYF | NA | NA | TRBJ1-3 | TRBV2
TGCGCCAGCAGCTTGGATGGGACGGTGAACACCGGGGAGCTGTTTTTT | CASSLDGTVNTGELFF | NA | NA | TRBJ2-2 | TRBV5-1
TGTGCCACCAGCAGAGGGGGCGGGGGGCCCTACAATGAGCAGTTCTTC | CATSRGGGGPYNEQFF | TRBD2 | NA | TRBJ2-1 | TRBV15
TGCGCCAGCAGCCAAGGAACCGGGACTAGCGGAGGGGGGGAGACCCAGTACTTC | CASSQGTGTSGGGETQYF | TRBD2 | NA | TRBJ2-5 | TRBV4-1
TGTGCCAGCAGCGTTAGCGGGCCCTCGCCCGAGCAGTACTTC | CASSVSGPSPEQYF | TRBD2 | NA | TRBJ2-7 | TRBV5-4
TGTGCCACCAGTGACGCCGCCCCTGGGGCCAACGTCCTGACTTTC | CATSDAAPGANVLTF | NA | NA | TRBJ2-6 | TRBV24-1
TGTGCCAGCAGCTTGGGGGTGAACACTGAAGCTTTCTTT | CASSLGVNTEAFF | NA | few | TRBJ1-1 | TRBV2
TGTGCCACCCCGGGGCCTAACACCGGGGAGCTGTTTTTT | CATPGPNTGELFF | NA | NA | TRBJ2-2 | TRBV28
TGTGCCAGCAGCTACGAAGGGGGCTCCTACAATGAGCAGTTCTTC | CASSYEGGSYNEQFF | NA | NA | TRBJ2-1 | TRBV6-5
TGTGCCAGCAGTTTATCCAGGACAGCAACTAATGAAAAACTGTTTTTT | CASSLSRTATNEKLFF | NA | NA | TRBJ1-4 | TRBV27
TGTGCCAGTAGTCGAAGCGGGGGACAACCTTACAATGAGCAGTTCTTC | CASSRSGGQPYNEQFF | TRBD2 | NA | TRBJ2-1 | TRBV19
TGTGCCAGCCGATTTAGCGGGATCAGGCAAGAGACCCAGTACTTC | CASRFSGIRQETQYF | TRBD2 | once | TRBJ2-5 | TRBV28
TGTGCCAGCAGTTACCCGATGAGGGGGGAGCCCTCCTACGAGCAGTACTTC | CASSYPMRGEPSYEQYF | NA | NA | TRBJ2-7 | TRBV6-2/TRBV6-3
TGTGCCAGTAAGGGGTTTGTCCAAGAGACCCAGTACTTC | CASKGFVQETQYF | NA | NA | TRBJ2-5 | TRBV19
TGTGCCAGCAGTTTAACCTACAGGGGAAGAGGAGCTTTCTTT | CASSLTYRGRGAFF | TRBD1 | NA | TRBJ1-1 | TRBV28
TGTGCCAGCAGCTCAGGACAGAGGACCTACGAGCAGTACTTC | CASSSGQRTYEQYF | NA | NA | TRBJ2-7 | TRBV5-4
TGTGCCAGCAGCCCGAGCGGGAGAACCGGGGAGCTGTTTTTT | CASSPSGRTGELFF | TRBD2 | few | TRBJ2-2 | TRBV7-9
TGTGCCAGCAGCTTACAGGGGTTGGATTCACCCCTCCACTTT | CASSLQGLDSPLHF | NA | once | TRBJ1-6 | TRBV7-8
TGTGCCAGCAGCGTAGCTCCAGCGGACTCCTACAAGCAGTACTTC | CASSVAPADSYKQYF | NA | NA | TRBJ2-7 | TRBV9
TGTGCCTGGAGTGCCCCAGGAGGGTACCAAAATGAAAAACTGTTTTTT | CAWSAPGGYQNEKLFF | NA | NA | TRBJ1-4 | TRBV30
TGTGCCAGCAGGAAGACGGACTACGAGCAGTACTTC | CASRKTDYEQYF | NA | NA | TRBJ2-7 | TRBV28
TGTGCCAGCAGCGCCCGACTAGCGGGAGTCAATGAGCAGTTCTTC | CASSARLAGVNEQFF | TRBD2 | NA | TRBJ2-1 | TRBV9
TGTGCCACCAGCAGAGATTGGGCCGGGGGGAGTGGAGATACGCAGTATTTT | CATSRDWAGGSGDTQYF | TRBD2 | NA | TRBJ2-3 | TRBV15
TGTGCCAGCAAAATTGACCCGGGGGGGAAGACCCAGTACTTC | CASKIDPGGKTQYF | TRBD2 | NA | TRBJ2-5 | TRBV6-5
TGTGCCTGGAGGGGGGGAACAGGGGACTATGGCTACACCTTC | CAWRGGTGDYGYTF | TRBD1 | NA | TRBJ1-2 | TRBV30
TGTGCCAGCAGATCTCCCCGACTAGACGTAGGGACCCAGTACTTC | CASRSPRLDVGTQYF | NA | NA | TRBJ2-5 | TRBV28
TGTGCCAGCACCGGTAACCACGGACAGGGCGGAGATACGCAGTATTTT | CASTGNHGQGGDTQYF | TRBD1 | NA | TRBJ2-3 | TRBV6-6
TGTGCCAGCAGCCAAGATCGGGGGTACGGGAAATTAAGTCAGCCCCAGCATTTT | CASSQDRGYGKLSQPQHF | NA | once | TRBJ1-5 | TRBV3-1/TRBV3-2
TGTGCCAGTAGGGGGACTAGCGGGAGTCCCTACAATGAGCAGTTCTTC | CASRGTSGSPYNEQFF | TRBD2 | NA | TRBJ2-1 | TRBV19
TGTGCCAGCAGCCATGAGGATTTGGCCAGGAATGAAAAACTGTTTTTT | CASSHEDLARNEKLFF | NA | NA | TRBJ1-4 | TRBV4-2